The T cell receptor beta chain under discussion was sequenced for a study of blood T cell repertoires in COVID-19. In the study overall: Material from acute and convalescent COVID-19 was sourced from the United States, Italy and Spain.

Everyone who took part was 18 to 89 years old, and they came from 24 US areas. Cohort assignment relied on participant-reported clinical history. Authors' data handling: By means of reference gene primer amplification, nucleated cell counts were estimated. Sequenced by immunoSEQ multiplex PCR; TCRdb stores in-frame clones only, minus some. V and J calls and clone size are those listed in that table; D and trimming were worked out from the DNA. The table shows roughly 190,000 clones, with about 77% occurring only once. CDR3 length equals 13 residues. The germline V gene encodes CDR1 SQVTM and CDR2 ANQGSEA. V dropped 4 bases and J dropped 5 bases, with 14 bases sitting between them.

This clonotype was obtained from a woman aged 45-60 years with acute COVID-19. Sequencing used PBMCs or T cells enriched from blood (not recorded which). V is TRBV29-1 and J is TRBJ2-5; no clear D gene. The CDR3 is CSVVSGRLETQYF. DNA for the CDR3: TGCAGCGTTGTTTCTGGCAGGTTGGAGACCCAGTACTTC.